This entry lists 29 T cell receptor beta chains sequenced from one sample in a study of identical twins. TCRdb re-called the 5' RACE reads with MiXCR, one entry per CDR3 protein. The top ten hold 4.3% of the sample, which has about 730,000 distinct CDR3 sequences, 21% seen once. These sequences were also reported in another study, on T cells expressing NK-cell markers.

The specimen was PBMCs. The source of these receptors is a woman between 18 and 30 years old in good health.

The chain employs TRBV6-2 or TRBV6-3 and TRBJ2-7; 9 bases agree with TRBD1. The CDR3 has 15 amino acids. Germline-derived CDR1 and CDR2 are MNHEY and SVGEGT. V shed 5 bases and J 3 bases; nucleotides not matched to a gene: 8. The CDR3 DNA is TGTGCCAGCAGTCCCCTAGGGACAGGGATCTACGAGCAGTACTTC. This translates into CASSPLGTGIYEQYF.

This clonotype was detected a few times. The rearrangement links TRBV6-6 to TRBJ1-1, with a weak D call TRBD1 (6 bases). The germline CDR1 and CDR2 sequences are MNHNY and SVGAGI (reference sequence). V lost 9 bases and J 1 base, leaving 12 bases between the germline ends. The CDR3 contains 13 residues. This chain's CDR3 is CASKQGTNTEAFF. CDR3 coding DNA: TGTGCCAGTAAGCAGGGGACGAACACTGAAGCTTTCTTT.

This clonotype was detected a few times. This chain connects TRBV20-1 to TRBJ1-4; D gene unclear. With 7 bases removed from V and 7 bases from J, the gap between germline ends came to 10 bases. The CDR3 loop spans 11 amino acids. Per germline, CDR1 DFQATT and CDR2 SNEGSKA (reference sequence). CDR3 in amino acids: CSVREVEKLFF. Written as DNA, the CDR3 is TGCAGTGTAAGGGAAGTTGAAAAACTGTTTTTT.

This chain uses TRBV12-3 or TRBV12-4 with TRBJ2-1; the D gene is possibly TRBD2 (6 bases). CDR3 length: 13 residues. V shed 7 bases and J shed 7 bases, with 14 bases lying between them. Here the CDR3 reads CASTLPGGNEQFF. The CDR3 nucleotides read TGTGCCAGCACCCTCCCCGGGGGAAATGAGCAGTTCTTC.

The J gene is TRBJ2-1, the V gene TRBV20-1, with 11 bases that match TRBD2. Germline CDR1 DFQATT, CDR2 SNEGSKA (reference sequence). The CDR3 runs to 16 residues. Trimming removed 3 bases from V and 1 base from J; junction bases left unmatched: 5. CDR3 sequence: CSASLAGGRSYNEQFF. As DNA, the CDR3 is TGCAGTGCTAGCCTAGCGGGGGGTAGATCCTACAATGAGCAGTTCTTC.

A word on this clonotype: A single base separates this from a much larger clone, so it may be a read error. The gene calls are TRBV7-2 and TRBJ2-2, with 8 bases aligning to TRBD2. V was pared by 2 bases and J by 2 bases, with 4 bases of the junction left unmatched. There are 16 residues in the CDR3. Germline-derived CDR1 and CDR2 are SGHTA and FQGNSA. The CDR3 sequence: CASSLMAGGNTGELFF. In nucleotides, the CDR3 is TGTGCCAGCAGCTTAATGGCGGGAGGTAACACCGGGGAGCTGTTTTTT.

This clonotype was seen ten or more times. Sequence at one end of the junction differs from germline and may be a read error. V is TRBV7-7 and J is TRBJ2-5; D is perhaps TRBD1 (6 bases). Germline values: CDR1 SSHAT, CDR2 FNYEAQ (reference sequence). The CDR3 consists of 13 residues. The CDR3 bases are TGTGCTAGCAGCTCGGACAGACAAGAGACCCAGTACTTC. Amino acid sequence: CASSSDRQETQYF.

The gene calls are TRBV7-3 and TRBJ2-7; no reliable D call. Germline V gene sequence: CDR1 SGHTA, CDR2 FQGTGA. V was pared by 2 bases and J by 2 bases, with 13 bases between. The CDR3 is 15 residues long. CDR3 region: CASSLSAGLAYEQYF. In DNA form, the CDR3 reads TGTGCCAGCAGCTTATCGGCAGGCCTAGCCTACGAGCAGTACTTC.

Sample share makes this clonotype medium-sized. The rearrangement uses TRBV20-1 and TRBJ1-5; D is perhaps TRBD1 (5 bases). CDR1 is DFQATT, CDR2 SNEGSKA, per germline (reference sequence). V was shortened by 3 bases and J by 1 base, with 10 bases between the two germline ends. The CDR3 loop spans 14 amino acids. Here the CDR3 DNA reads TGCAGTGCTAGTCTTCCAGGGAGCAATCAGCCCCAGCATTTT. Encoded protein: CSASLPGSNQPQHF.

This clonotype was counted a few times. The V call is TRBV12-3 or TRBV12-4, the J call TRBJ1-5; tentatively, D is TRBD1 (5 bases). V was cut by 6 bases and J by 1 base, with 13 bases left in between. The CDR3 runs to 15 residues. As DNA, the CDR3 is TGTGCCAGCAGATCGGGACCGAGGAGCAATCAGCCCCAGCATTTT. As protein: CASRSGPRSNQPQHF.

The rearrangement uses TRBV6-4 and TRBJ2-3; 8 nucleotides match TRBD2. The germline gives CDR1 MRHNA, CDR2 SNTAGT. The V and J ends lost 6 bases and 5 bases, in that order; junction bases with no gene match: 7. The CDR3 spans 14 residues. The CDR3 coding sequence is TGTGCCAGCAGACTAGCGGAGGGGGGAGATACGCAGTATTTT. It is translated as CASRLAEGGDTQYF.

This clonotype turned up a few times. The rearrangement joins TRBV20-1 to TRBJ2-5; TRBD2 aligns across 12 bases. The CDR3 extends over 14 amino acids. The V gene's germline CDR1 is DFQATT and CDR2 SNEGSKA (reference sequence). V was pared by 6 bases and J by 5 bases, with 7 bases of the junction left unmatched. This chain's CDR3 is CSAILAGGQETQYF. CDR3 DNA sequence: TGCAGTGCAATACTAGCGGGAGGACAGGAGACCCAGTACTTC.

This clonotype was seen many times. In DNA, the CDR3 is TGTGCCAGCAGTTTGGGACTAGCGCCTAATGAGCAGTTCTTC. Its protein is CASSLGLAPNEQFF. The rearrangement joins TRBV27 to TRBJ2-1; 10 positions match TRBD2. Per the germline V gene, CDR1 is MNHEY and CDR2 is SMNVEV (reference sequence). CDR3 length: 14 amino acids. Trimming removed 3 bases from V and 7 bases from J; junction bases left unmatched: 3.

The rearrangement links TRBV3-1 to TRBJ2-5; TRBD2 might be the D (6 bases). The CDR3 has 14 residues. Looked up from germline, CDR1 is LGHDT and CDR2 is YNNKEL (reference sequence). Trimming left V 5 bases short and J 7 bases short, with 17 bases between. The CDR3 is CASSAGPLKRTQYF. The CDR3, as DNA: TGTGCCAGCAGCGCGGGACCACTGAAGCGGACCCAGTACTTC.

The chain employs TRBV12-3 or TRBV12-4 and TRBJ1-1; 7 bases map to TRBD1. The CDR3 loop spans 15 amino acids. J lost 0 bases, V lost 5 bases, and 6 bases had no gene match. The CDR3 loop reads CASSAEQGLNTEAFF. The CDR3 DNA is TGTGCCAGCAGTGCGGAACAGGGGTTGAACACTGAAGCTTTCTTT.

This clonotype was seen a few times. The chain employs TRBV11-2 and TRBJ1-1; D call uncertain. CDR3 length: 14 residues. Germline V gene data show CDR1 as SGHAT and CDR2 as FQNNGV. Trimming shortened V by 5 bases and J by 3 bases, and 13 bases separated the two germline ends. The DNA of the CDR3 is TGTGCCAGCAGCAGGTTGCGTCAGGACACTGAAGCTTTCTTT. Its protein is CASSRLRQDTEAFF.

The chain carries TRBV6-2 or TRBV6-3 and TRBJ2-1; the match to TRBD2 covers 10 bases. V shed 5 bases and J 7 bases; nucleotides not matched to a gene: 14. Looked up from germline, CDR1 is MNHEY and CDR2 is SVGEGT. This CDR3 is 17 amino acids long. CDR3 nucleotides: TGTGCCAGCAGTCCATTCACTAGCGGGATTGGGAGGAATGAGCAGTTCTTC. This sequence encodes CASSPFTSGIGRNEQFF.

The chain is built from TRBV14 and TRBJ2-3; no clear D. Trimming stripped 0 bases from V and 0 bases from J, with 10 bases between. Germline values: CDR1 SGHDN, CDR2 FVKESK. CDR3 length: 16 amino acids. CDR3 DNA sequence: TGTGCCAGCAGCCAAGAGGGGTTTTACAGCACAGATACGCAGTATTTT. Its translation: CASSQEGFYSTDTQYF. The full variable domain, its missing parts supplied by reference TRBV14 and TRBJ2-3, is EAGVTQFPSHSVIEKGQTVTLRCDPISGHDNLYWYRRVMGKEIKFLLHFVKESKQDESGMPNNRFLAERTGGTYSTLKVQPAELEDSGVYFCASSQEGFYSTDTQYFGPGTRLTVL.

This clonotype was detected only once. The chain joins TRBV13 to TRBJ2-3, with D possibly TRBD2 on 5 matching bases. CDR1 and CDR2 from the germline V gene are PRHDT and FYEKMQ (reference sequence). Between the trimmed V and J ends, which lost 2 bases and 2 bases, there was a span of 11 bases. The CDR3 totals 15 residues. CDR3: CASSLISGFTDTQYF. In nucleotides, the CDR3 is TGTGCCAGCAGCTTAATAAGCGGATTCACAGATACGCAGTATTTT.

This clonotype was seen ten or more times. The chain couples TRBV6-1 to TRBJ2-2, with D hard to call. V dropped 0 bases and J dropped 6 bases, with 8 bases sitting between them. The CDR3 spans 14 residues. Germline CDR1 reads MNHNS; CDR2 reads SASEGT. CDR3 nucleotides: TGTGCCAGCAGTGAAGCGGAATGGGCCGGGGAGCTGTTTTTT. The encoded protein is CASSEAEWAGELFF.

The table lists this clonotype with many counts. The chain couples TRBV12-3 or TRBV12-4 to TRBJ2-1; 14 bases are shared with TRBD2. The CDR3 covers 15 residues. V shed 5 bases, J shed 9 bases, and the junction held 6 bases outside the gene matches. The CDR3 coding sequence is TGTGCCAGCAGTCCGGGACTAGCGGGAGTGGCTGAGCAGTTCTTC. Residues: CASSPGLAGVAEQFF.

This clonotype was counted only a few times. The chain joins TRBV20-1 to TRBJ2-1, with TRBD2 identical over 14 bases. Germline loops: CDR1 DFQATT, CDR2 SNEGSKA (reference sequence). CDR3 size: 16 residues. The junction had 8 bases not matched to a gene; V was cut back by 1 base and J by 9 bases. This chain's CDR3 is CSARGRGLAGAVEQFF. The DNA of the CDR3 is TGCAGTGCTAGAGGCAGGGGACTAGCGGGAGCCGTTGAGCAGTTCTTC.

This chain links TRBV10-3 with TRBJ2-7; D gene uncertain. The CDR3 is 12 amino acids. Trimming took 11 bases from V and 5 from J, leaving 16 bases between them. In germline, CDR1 is ENHRY, CDR2 SYGVKD. CDR3 in amino acids: CAQAASDDEQYF. The CDR3 nucleotides read TGTGCCCAGGCGGCCAGCGATGACGAGCAGTACTTC.

The chain employs TRBV27 and TRBJ2-3; D gene unclear. Deletions cut 6 bases from V and 4 bases from J, with 17 bases between. The CDR3 has 15 amino acids. Germline V gives CDR1 MNHEY, CDR2 SMNVEV (reference sequence). CDR3 sequence (DNA): TGTGCCAGCAGCTGGCTTCGCGATGCCCCAGATACGCAGTATTTT. Encoded protein: CASSWLRDAPDTQYF.

This chain uses TRBV30 with TRBJ2-3, with TRBD2 as a possible D gene (6 bases). Germline V lookup: CDR1 GTSNPN, CDR2 SVGIG (reference sequence). This CDR3 is built from 14 residues. V was clipped by 1 base and J by 0 bases, with 8 bases between them. This CDR3 reads CAWSGGISTDTQYF. The CDR3 DNA sequence: TGTGCCTGGAGTGGCGGGATTAGCACAGATACGCAGTATTTT.

This clonotype was counted many times. The rearrangement links TRBV5-1 to TRBJ1-1; D may be TRBD1 (5 bases). CDR1 is SGHRS, CDR2 YFSETQ, per germline. This CDR3 region has 14 residues. Trimming took 4 bases from V and 3 from J, leaving 13 bases between them. CDR3: CASSLGVRHTEAFF. For the CDR3, the DNA is TGCGCCAGCAGCCTAGGGGTACGGCACACTGAAGCTTTCTTT.

This CDR3 reads CASSQPGQTDEQYF. The CDR3 bases are TGTGCCAGCAGCCAACCGGGACAGACCGACGAGCAGTACTTC. The chain has TRBV4-2 and TRBJ2-7; TRBD1 aligns across 7 bases. With 2 bases clipped from V and 5 bases from J, the junction kept 6 bases outside the gene matches. Germline V CDR1 and CDR2: LGHNA, YNFKEQ. This CDR3 comprises 14 residues.

There are a few counts of this clonotype. The V gene is TRBV7-2, the J gene TRBJ2-3; no clear D. V was clipped by 3 bases and J by 2 bases, with 6 bases between them. In germline, CDR1 is SGHTA, CDR2 FQGNSA. The CDR3 has 13 residues. The CDR3 reads CASSFQATDTQYF. For the CDR3, the DNA is TGTGCCAGCAGCTTTCAGGCCACAGATACGCAGTATTTT.

At least ten counts were recorded for this clonotype. The V and J genes are TRBV7-2 and TRBJ1-5, with 7 bases lining up with TRBD1. V lost 5 bases to trimming and J lost 1 base; unmatched junction nucleotides: 2. The germline V gene has CDR1 SGHTA and CDR2 FQGNSA. The CDR3 has 14 residues. As DNA, the CDR3 is TGTGCCAGCAGCCAGACAGGGAGCAATCAGCCCCAGCATTTT. This gives the protein CASSQTGSNQPQHF.